Listed below are T cell receptor beta chains from one sample, sequenced in a study of T cells expressing NK-cell markers. TCRdb re-analyzed the 5' RACE reads; it lists each CDR3 protein once, without DNA. This specimen shows more than 250,000 distinct CDR3 sequences; the ten leading clones hold about 0.39%. Sequencing was carried out using blood T cells: a sorted CD56 or NKG2C T cell subset, CD4+ or CD8+ T cells, or bulk PBMC T cells (not recorded which). Receptor source: a man younger than 30 in good health. CDR3s include the opening cysteine and the closing phenylalanine or tryptophan.

>TRBV5-6|TRBJ2-3
CASSLRQVADTQYF
>TRBV23-1|TRBJ2-5
CASSQTYSGLAEETQYF
>TRBV20-1|TRBJ2-3
CSAPLGAALNETGATDTQYF
>TRBV6-6|TRBJ1-6
CATSTGLNSPLHF
>TRBV20-1|TRBJ2-5
CSARDLRRTQYF
>TRBV12-3/TRBV12-4|TRBJ2-4
CASSLAFGVGIGKNIQYF
>TRBV6-5|TRBJ2-2
CASSYSPLAGELIGELFF
>TRBV12-3/TRBV12-4|TRBJ2-3
CASRTTLGADTQYF
>TRBV25-1|TRBJ2-5
CASSESETQYF
>TRBV19|TRBJ2-1
CASGPGTSANEQFF
>TRBV10-3|TRBJ2-1
CAISELGTVPFGEQFF
>TRBV28|TRBJ2-1
CASTGLTNYNEQFF
>TRBV29-1|TRBJ1-1
CSVEFRVRNTEAFF
>TRBV5-1|TRBJ2-1
CASSPTYSYNEQFF
>TRBV4-3|TRBJ2-1
CASSQDSSRDLQFF
>TRBV11-2|TRBJ2-4
CASSIHRLGVAKNIQYF
>TRBV7-9|TRBJ1-4
CASSQIGQGNEKLFF
>TRBV9|TRBJ2-7
CASSVDVGTGSYEQYF
>TRBV6-2/TRBV6-3|TRBJ1-5
CASSSQTRNQPQHF
>TRBV12-3/TRBV12-4|TRBJ2-1
CASSNGRRGNEQFF
>TRBV20-1|TRBJ1-3
CSARDTGNTIYF
>TRBV12-3/TRBV12-4|TRBJ1-2
CASRPGGNRDGYTF
>TRBV9|TRBJ2-2
CASSVVGTASTGELFF
>TRBV2|TRBJ2-1
CASGGARGYNEQFF
>TRBV29-1|TRBJ1-4
CSALGQGNEKLFF
>TRBV12-3/TRBV12-4|TRBJ1-4
CASSRGDRGLEKLFF
>TRBV5-1|TRBJ2-5
CASSFGAQETQYF
>TRBV20-1|TRBJ1-1
CSARSLPNTEAFF
>TRBV5-1|TRBJ2-7
CASMSGPGLADYSYEQYF